This TCR beta chain is from a study of technical replicates of blood from a few donors. Germline loops: CDR1 SGHKS, CDR2 YYEKEE (reference sequence). J was trimmed by 8 bases and V by 0 bases; bases with no gene match: 14. CDR3 length: 17 amino acids. Sequencing used immunoSEQ multiplex PCR; TCRdb keeps in-frame clones, though not all of them. Here the sample spans more than 75,000 clones, roughly 95% being singletons. The sequencing input was T cells isolated from PBMCs. The receptor's source is a human donor in good health. The chain combines TRBV5-5 with TRBJ2-1; 7 bases align to TRBD2. CDR3 in amino acids: CASSLGVGGPSWDEQFF. CDR3 bases: TGTGCCAGCAGCTTGGGGGTGGGAGGGCCATCATGGGATGAGCAGTTCTTC.